The rows below give T cell receptor beta chains drawn from one sample of a study of T cell responses to AZD1222 COVID-19 vaccine. Only in-frame clones appear in the TCRdb table, and some are missing; sequencing was by immunoSEQ multiplex PCR. Of about 150,000 clones detected, 87% appear once; the ten largest clones hold around 1%. The source material was peripheral blood, sampled 28 days after the second AZD1222 dose. The receptors derive from an adult who received the AZD1222 COVID-19 vaccine. CDR3s include the opening cysteine and the closing phenylalanine or tryptophan. The D gene is left open where the match is weak. Expanded clones get a size class; other rows say once, few or many, or leave the size out.

V	J	size	length	D	DNA	CDR3
TRBV7-8	TRBJ1-1	NA	15	TRBD1	TGTGCCAGCAGCTTAGTCGCGGGACAGGGAACTGAAGCTTTCTTT	CASSLVAGQGTEAFF
TRBV4-1	TRBJ2-7	NA	16	NA	TGCGCCAGCAGCCAAGACCCCGGGACGGACCTCTACGAGCAGTACTTC	CASSQDPGTDLYEQYF
TRBV9	TRBJ1-1	NA	14	NA	TGTGCCAGCAAGCAAGGAGGGGGTGGCACTGAAGCTTTCTTT	CASKQGGGGTEAFF
TRBV5-1	TRBJ2-7	NA	13	NA	TGCGCCAGCAGCTTGGCCTCAAAGGCCGAGCAGTACTTC	CASSLASKAEQYF
TRBV28	TRBJ1-1	NA	12	NA	TGTGCCAGCAGTTTAGGGGACGGTGAAGCTTTCTTT	CASSLGDGEAFF
TRBV18	TRBJ2-7	NA	15	NA	TGTGCCAGCTCACCTGAGTGGGCGCAAGGCTACGAGCAGTACTTT	CASSPEWAQGYEQYF
TRBV7-2	TRBJ1-1	few	16	NA	TGTGCCAGCAGCTTAGGTCAGGGGAGGGGGAACACTGAAGCTTTCTTT	CASSLGQGRGNTEAFF
TRBV21-1	TRBJ2-5	NA	16	NA	TGTGCCAGCAGCAGCACCGGGACAGGGGGGCAAGAGACCCAGTACTTC	CASSSTGTGGQETQYF
TRBV19	TRBJ2-1	NA	15	TRBD2	TGTGCCAGTACCCAGAGCGGGGGGGTTTGGAATGAGCAGTTCTTC	CASTQSGGVWNEQFF
TRBV29-1	TRBJ1-2	NA	13	NA	TGCAGCGCACTGTCGGGGGAGGACTATGGCTACACCTTC	CSALSGEDYGYTF
TRBV18	TRBJ1-3	NA	14	NA	TGTGCCAGCTCACAACTGGGGGCTGGAAACACCATATATTTT	CASSQLGAGNTIYF
TRBV5-1	TRBJ1-1	NA	14	NA	TGCGCCAGCAGCTTGGACAGGGCCTTCGCTGAAGCTTTCTTT	CASSLDRAFAEAFF
TRBV7-9	TRBJ1-1	NA	13	NA	TGTGCCAGCAGCTTCCGGGAGAACACTGAAGCTTTCTTT	CASSFRENTEAFF
TRBV7-2	TRBJ2-1	NA	16	NA	TGTGCCAGCAGCGCCGGAGGGCGGGGGCCCTACAATGAGCAGTTCTTC	CASSAGGRGPYNEQFF
TRBV28	TRBJ1-4	NA	14	TRBD1	TGTGCCAGCAGTTTAACAGGGGGGGGTGAAAAACTGTTTTTT	CASSLTGGGEKLFF
TRBV5-5	TRBJ2-1	NA	15	TRBD2	TGTGCCAGCAGCTTGGGTTTAGCGGGGAGGAATGAGCAGTTCTTC	CASSLGLAGRNEQFF
TRBV7-9	TRBJ1-2	NA	15	TRBD1	TGTGCCAGCAGCTTCCAGGGGGTGACTAACTATGGCTACACCTTC	CASSFQGVTNYGYTF
TRBV12-3/TRBV12-4	TRBJ2-1	NA	12	NA	TGTGCCAGCACCCGGACTTTGGGTGAGCAGTTCTTC	CASTRTLGEQFF
TRBV2	TRBJ1-1	NA	11	NA	TGTGCCAGCAATATGAACACTGAAGCTTTCTTT	CASNMNTEAFF
TRBV19	TRBJ1-1	NA	13	NA	TGTGCCAGTAGTCTTGGGCCGAACACTGAAGCTTTCTTT	CASSLGPNTEAFF
TRBV6-5	TRBJ1-6	NA	13	TRBD1	TGTGCCAGTACAGGGGGTTATAATTCACCCCTCCACTTT	CASTGGYNSPLHF
TRBV6-5	TRBJ1-2	few	15	NA	TGTGCCAGCACTAAAATGAGTGGAGCTTTCTATGGCTACACCTTC	CASTKMSGAFYGYTF
TRBV12-3/TRBV12-4	TRBJ2-1	NA	13	TRBD2	TGTGCCAGCAGTCCGGGACTAGCTTCTGAGCAGTTCTTC	CASSPGLASEQFF
TRBV6-1	TRBJ2-7	NA	15	NA	TGTGCCAGCAGTGAAGCGCCGACGGAGTCCTACGAGCAGTACTTC	CASSEAPTESYEQYF
TRBV19	TRBJ2-1	NA	15	TRBD1	TGTGCCAGTAGTATTGGACAGGGCCTATACAATGAGCAGTTCTTC	CASSIGQGLYNEQFF
TRBV12-3/TRBV12-4	TRBJ1-4	NA	12	NA	TGTGCCAGCAGTAAAGGCACTGAAAAACTGTTTTTT	CASSKGTEKLFF
TRBV14	TRBJ2-2	once	16	NA	TGTGCCAGCAGCCCAGTCCAGGGGACGAACACCGGGGAGCTGTTTTTT	CASSPVQGTNTGELFF
TRBV28	TRBJ2-7	NA	15	TRBD1	TGTGCCAGCAGTGTCGGGACAGGGGTCCCCTACGAGCAGTACTTC	CASSVGTGVPYEQYF
TRBV7-2	TRBJ2-7	NA	17	TRBD2	TGTGCCAGCAGCTTAGTAGGACTAGCGGGGGCCCCATACGAGCAGTACTTC	CASSLVGLAGAPYEQYF
TRBV21-1	TRBJ1-2	NA	15	NA	TGTGCCAGCAGCAAAATCCCGGGACCTAACTATGGCTACACCTTC	CASSKIPGPNYGYTF
TRBV11-2	TRBJ2-5	NA	15	TRBD2	TGTGCCAGCAGCTCGACAGCGGGGGGAGGTGAGACCCAGTACTTC	CASSSTAGGGETQYF
TRBV11-2	TRBJ2-1	NA	15	TRBD2	TGTGCCAGCAGCTTAGTGGGGGGGACGAAAAATGAGCAGTTCTTC	CASSLVGGTKNEQFF
TRBV18	TRBJ2-1	NA	14	TRBD2	TGTGCCAGCTCACCCAGCGGGGGGGCCAATGAGCAGTTCTTC	CASSPSGGANEQFF
TRBV18	TRBJ1-2	NA	13	NA	TGTGCCAGCTCACCCAAGAGCCTATCGGGCTACACCTTC	CASSPKSLSGYTF
TRBV18	TRBJ1-2	NA	17	NA	TGTGCCAGCTCACCAGGCGGAAGGGCGTTACGGGGGGATGGCTACACCTTC	CASSPGGRALRGDGYTF
TRBV5-1	TRBJ1-2	once	13	NA	TGCGCCAGCAGCACTTGGACAGCCTATGGCTACACCTTC	CASSTWTAYGYTF
TRBV6-6	TRBJ2-7	NA	13	TRBD1	TGTGCCAGCAAAGGACAGGGATTTAACGAGCAGTACTTC	CASKGQGFNEQYF
TRBV27	TRBJ1-2	NA	13	NA	TGTGCCAGCAGTTTAGCGGGGGACTATGGCTACACCTTC	CASSLAGDYGYTF
TRBV7-2	TRBJ2-1	NA	18	NA	TGTGCCAGCAGCTTTGAGGGGAGACACTTAGCCACCTACAATGAGCAGTTCTTC	CASSFEGRHLATYNEQFF
TRBV29-1	TRBJ1-3	NA	15	NA	TGCAGCGTTGTTGGTCCAGGAAACTCTGGAAACACCATATATTTT	CSVVGPGNSGNTIYF
TRBV4-2	TRBJ1-5	NA	15	TRBD1	TGTGCCAGCAGCCCGGGTGGAGGGGGCTATCAGCCCCAGCATTTT	CASSPGGGGYQPQHF
TRBV5-1	TRBJ2-1	NA	15	NA	TGCGCCAGCAGCTTTGGGCTGGTCGGCGATAATGAGCAGTTCTTC	CASSFGLVGDNEQFF
TRBV2	TRBJ2-3	once	14	TRBD1	TGTGCCAGCAGTACAGACAGGGGGACAGATACGCAGTATTTT	CASSTDRGTDTQYF
TRBV19	TRBJ2-2	NA	15	NA	TGTGCCAGTAGTCCGATGGACAGCTGGACCGGGGAGCTGTTTTTT	CASSPMDSWTGELFF
TRBV2	TRBJ2-7	NA	12	TRBD1	TGTGCCAGCAAGGGACAGGACTACGAGCAGTACTTC	CASKGQDYEQYF